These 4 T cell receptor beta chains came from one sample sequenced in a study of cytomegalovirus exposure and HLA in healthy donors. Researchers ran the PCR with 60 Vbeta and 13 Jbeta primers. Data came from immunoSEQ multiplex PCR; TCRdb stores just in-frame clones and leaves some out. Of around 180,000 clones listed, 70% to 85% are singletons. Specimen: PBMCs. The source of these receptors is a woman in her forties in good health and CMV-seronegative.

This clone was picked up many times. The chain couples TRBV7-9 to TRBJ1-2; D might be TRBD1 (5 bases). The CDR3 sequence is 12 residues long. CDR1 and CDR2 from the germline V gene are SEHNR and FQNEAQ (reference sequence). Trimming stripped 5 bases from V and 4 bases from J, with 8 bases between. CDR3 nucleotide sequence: TGTGCCAGCAGCACCGACAGCTATGGCTACACCTTC. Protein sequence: CASSTDSYGYTF.

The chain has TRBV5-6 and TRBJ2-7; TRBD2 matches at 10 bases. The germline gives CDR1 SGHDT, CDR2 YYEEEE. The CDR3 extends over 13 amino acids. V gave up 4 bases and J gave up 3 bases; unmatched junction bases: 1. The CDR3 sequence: CASSRTSGYEQYF. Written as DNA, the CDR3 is TGTGCCAGCAGCCGGACTAGCGGCTACGAGCAGTACTTC.

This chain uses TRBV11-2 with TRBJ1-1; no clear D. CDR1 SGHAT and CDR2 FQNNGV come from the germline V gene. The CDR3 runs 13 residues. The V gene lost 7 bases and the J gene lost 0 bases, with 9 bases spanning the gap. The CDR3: CASNRGLNTEAFF. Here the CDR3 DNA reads TGTGCCAGCAATCGTGGGCTGAACACTGAAGCTTTCTTT.

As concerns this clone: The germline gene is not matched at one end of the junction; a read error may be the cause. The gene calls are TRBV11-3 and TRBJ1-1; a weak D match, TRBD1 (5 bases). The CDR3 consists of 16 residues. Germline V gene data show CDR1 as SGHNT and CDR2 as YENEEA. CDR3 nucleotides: TGTGCCAGCAGCTTAGTACGCGGGGGGGTGAAGACTGAAGCTTTCTTT. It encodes CASSLVRGGVKTEAFF.